The clone carrying this T cell receptor (beta chain) has a count of ten or more. The target antigen is unknown. This sample was taken from a study of T cells in Graves' hyperthyroidism and ophthalmopathy. On the study more broadly: It was at initial diagnosis, before any treatment, that peripheral blood was collected.

This CDR3 is built from 13 residues. Germline assignment: CDR1 SQVTM and CDR2 ANQGSEA. The germline V and J ends were trimmed by 5 bases and 0 bases, with 10 bases remaining between them. Stability of Graves' hyperthyroidism was defined as absent ophthalmopathy progression within 18 months. Based on clinical symptoms, serum thyroxine and TRAb, thyroid ultrasound and orbital computed tomography, diagnoses were reached. Template material for amplifying TCR beta CDR3 regions consisted of RNA transcripts. HTBI primers were the set used in a first-round RT-PCR of the TCR CDR3. MiXCR was run by TCRdb on the multiplex PCR reads, yielding one entry per CDR3 protein. The data hold 300,000 to 400,000 distinct CDR3 sequences, with 11% to 15% observed a single time. Study-wide results and caveats: Model predictions of ophthalmopathy came a median 6.5 months before onset.

Input material: blood. This chain joins TRBV29-1 and TRBJ1-1, with D possibly being TRBD1 (6 bases). This clonotype was obtained from a woman aged 25 to 39 with Graves' hyperthyroidism. The DNA of the CDR3 is TGCAGCGTTTACAGGGAGCTGAACACTGAAGCTTTCTTT. It encodes CSVYRELNTEAFF. Using reference TRBV29-1 and TRBJ1-1 for the parts outside the CDR3, the full variable domain is SAVISQKPSRDICQRGTSLTIQCQVDSQVTMMFWYRQQPGQSLTLIATANQGSEATYESGFVIDKFPISRPNLTFSTLTVSNMSPEDSSIYLCSVYRELNTEAFFGQGTRLTVV.